The 6 T cell receptor beta chains below were found in one sample sequenced in a study of Ad26.COV2.S vaccination and SARS-CoV-2 variants (dated by TCRdb to about 2021). Preparation of the library involved the immunoSEQ multiplex PCR assay. TCRdb took this table from immuneACCESS and kept in-frame rearrangements with V and J called. Such tables lack part of the clones; where checked against another copy, unresolved V genes explain under half of the gap, and the rest is unexplained. This sample gives around 350,000 clones in total; about 85% of them show up just once. 3.3% of the sample rests with the top ten. Read against the paper, the sample's treatment or condition label means: some 20 received Ad26.COV2.S at low or high dose, single or two shots; 5 received placebo; per-sample allocation not given. Repertoires of vaccine and placebo recipients were sequenced from samples taken on day 63 after the first injection.

The source material was peripheral blood, sampled in a trial of Ad26.COV2.S vaccine versus placebo. The source is a person aged 18 to 59 who received the Ad26.COV2.S COVID-19 vaccine or a placebo.

A single count supports this clone. This chain connects TRBV18 to TRBJ2-3; D ambiguous. Germline V gene sequence: CDR1 KGHSH, CDR2 LQKENI. V was trimmed by 4 bases and J by 2 bases, leaving 7 bases between them. The CDR3 runs 13 residues. CDR3 residues: CASSQTVTDTQYF. The CDR3 DNA is TGTGCCAGCTCACAAACAGTCACAGATACGCAGTATTTT.

This chain joins TRBV6-6 and TRBJ1-1; possible D gene TRBD1, 6 bases. CDR1 MNHNY and CDR2 SVGAGI come from the germline V gene (reference sequence). This CDR3 comprises 16 residues. V gave up 0 bases and J gave up 1 base, with 12 bases separating them. The CDR3 DNA reads TGTGCCAGCAGTTACTCGGAGATCAGGGGGAACACTGAAGCTTTCTTT. Translation gives CASSYSEIRGNTEAFF.

This clone was counted a few times. This chain links TRBV5-1 with TRBJ2-2, with 7 bases lining up with TRBD2. The V gene end was trimmed by 3 bases and the J gene end by 2 bases; junction bases not matched to a gene: 4. This CDR3 has 15 amino acids. Germline assignment: CDR1 SGHRS and CDR2 YFSETQ. The CDR3 nucleotides are TGCGCCAGCAGCTACGCGGGGGTAAACACCGGGGAGCTGTTTTTT. Translated: CASSYAGVNTGELFF.

The chain employs TRBV11-3 and TRBJ2-5; TRBD1 matches at 8 bases. The CDR3 runs to 15 residues. Trimming at V came to 1 base and at J to 5 bases, leaving 6 bases not matched to a gene. The germline V gene has CDR1 SGHNT and CDR2 YENEEA. CDR3 DNA sequence: TGTGCCAGCAGCTTAGGGACAGGGCTGGGGGAGACCCAGTACTTC. Translation: CASSLGTGLGETQYF.

The genes are TRBV5-6 and TRBJ2-1; TRBD2 matches 10 bases. Germline CDR1 and CDR2: SGHDT and YYEEEE. The V and J ends lost 0 bases and 7 bases, in that order; junction bases with no gene match: 7. The CDR3 is made up of 16 amino acids. CDR3 sequence reads: CASSLVPSGSKNEQFF. The CDR3 coding sequence is TGTGCCAGCAGCTTGGTTCCTAGCGGGAGTAAGAATGAGCAGTTCTTC. Based on the CDR3 plus reference TRBV5-6 and TRBJ2-1, the full variable domain is DAGVTQSPTHLIKTRGQQVTLRCSPKSGHDTVSWYQQALGQGPQFIFQYYEEEERQRGNFPDRFSGHQFPNYSSELNVNALLLGDSALYLCASSLVPSGSKNEQFFGPGTRLTVL.

V gene TRBV9 combines with J gene TRBJ2-1; possible D gene TRBD1, 6 bases. The V end was cut by 2 bases, the J end by 2 bases, with 11 bases between. The CDR3 loop spans 15 amino acids. CDR1 is SGDLS, CDR2 YYNGEE, per germline. The CDR3 is CASSVVGATYNEQFF. CDR3 in DNA: TGTGCCAGCAGCGTTGTGGGGGCAACCTACAATGAGCAGTTCTTC.